This TCR beta chain was sequenced in a study of blood T cell repertoires in COVID-19. This CDR3 comprises 13 residues. Looked up from germline, CDR1 is SGHDT and CDR2 is YYEEEE. Trimming stripped 5 bases from V and 4 bases from J, with 9 bases between. Using immunoSEQ multiplex PCR, the repertoire was profiled, and TCRdb retains in-frame clones only, with some absent. Of approximately 26,000 clones in the sample, 90% are singletons; the top ten hold 1.5% to 2%. The rearrangement links TRBV5-6 to TRBJ1-4; D not certain. Sequencing was done on a sample of peripheral blood. This clonotype was obtained from a woman in her fifties or sixties with active COVID-19. The CDR3: CASRRGINEKLFF. CDR3 coding DNA: TGTGCCAGCAGACGCGGGATTAATGAAAAACTGTTTTTT.